This T cell receptor beta chain was identified during a study of blood T cell repertoires in COVID-19. Generated by immunoSEQ multiplex PCR, the TCRdb table keeps only in-frame clones and is missing some. The sample lists tens of thousands of clones; more than 70% were seen once. Germline V gene data show CDR1 as SGHKS and CDR2 as YYEKEE (reference sequence). The CDR3 contains 14 residues. The V gene end was trimmed by 3 bases and the J gene end by 5 bases; junction bases not matched to a gene: 2. This sequence was found in a man in his 70s with COVID-19, enrolled during active disease. The chain joins TRBV5-5 to TRBJ2-2; 9 positions match TRBD1. Input material: peripheral blood. CDR3 sequence reads: CASSSGTGTGELFF. The CDR3 region has the DNA TGTGCCAGCAGCTCAGGGACAGGGACCGGGGAGCTGTTTTTT.